This is a list of T cell receptor beta chains from one sample in a study of beta chain features in type 1 diabetes. The assay was immunoSEQ multiplex PCR, and TCRdb's table has in-frame clones only and misses some. The data hold 310,000 or so clones, with roughly 8% observed a single time. What was sequenced was central memory CD4+ T cells from blood. These receptors originate from a woman aged 18-35 years in good health. The CDR3 runs from the conserved cysteine through the conserved F or W. D genes are given only for firm matches. Only some rows state a clone size, as once, few, many or a class for expanded clones.

>TRBV9|.|.|TRBJ2-3
CASSVVPSTDTQYF
TGTGCCAGCAGCGTAGTTCCAAGCACAGATACGCAGTATTTT
>TRBV7-8|few|TRBD2|TRBJ2-7
CASSLGVAGGRAGQYF
TGTGCCAGCAGCTTAGGTGTTGCGGGAGGCCGCGCTGGGCAGTACTTC
>TRBV5-1|few|.|TRBJ2-5
CASTNSGAFQETQYF
TGCGCCAGCACCAATTCAGGGGCGTTCCAAGAGACCCAGTACTTC
>TRBV7-9|.|.|TRBJ2-3
CASSYRRELDTQYF
TGTGCCAGCAGTTACCGTCGGGAACTAGATACGCAGTATTTT
>TRBV7-2|.|.|TRBJ2-1
CASSLTGNEQFF
TGTGCCAGCAGCTTGACGGGAAATGAGCAGTTCTTC
>TRBV7-3|.|.|TRBJ2-5
CASSLPTSWRQETQYF
TGTGCCAGCAGCTTACCCACTAGCTGGAGACAAGAGACCCAGTACTTC
>TRBV19|.|.|TRBJ2-1
CASTFRDNEQFF
TGTGCCAGTACGTTTCGGGACAATGAGCAGTTCTTC
>TRBV10-3|.|.|TRBJ2-5
CAISAGGGLETQYF
TGTGCCATCAGTGCAGGGGGAGGGTTGGAGACCCAGTACTTC
>TRBV28|many|.|TRBJ2-4
CASSSPSGLGNIQYF
TGTGCCAGCAGCTCGCCCTCAGGGTTGGGAAACATTCAGTACTTC
>TRBV7-7|.|.|TRBJ2-5
CASSLFLEETQYF
TGTGCTAGCAGCTTATTTCTAGAAGAGACCCAGTACTTC
>TRBV15|many|.|TRBJ2-2
CAIAPGGRRTGELFF
TGTGCCATCGCGCCCGGGGGGCGAAGGACCGGGGAGCTGTTTTTT
>TRBV5-1|few|TRBD2|TRBJ2-3
CASSSGTSGSHTQYF
TGCGCCAGCAGCAGCGGGACTAGCGGTTCACATACGCAGTATTTT
>TRBV27|.|.|TRBJ2-3
CASSSASTDTQYF
TGTGCCAGCAGTTCGGCTAGCACAGATACGCAGTATTTT
>TRBV6-5|few|TRBD2|TRBJ2-5
CASSRTSGRAETQYF
TGTGCCAGCAGTCGGACTAGCGGGAGAGCAGAGACCCAGTACTTC
>TRBV5-1|.|TRBD1|TRBJ2-7
CASSLGQGAFYEQYF
TGCGCCAGCAGCTTGGGACAGGGGGCTTTCTACGAGCAGTACTTC
>TRBV9|few|.|TRBJ2-3
CASGGGVWGTDTQYF
TGTGCCAGCGGAGGAGGGGTTTGGGGCACAGATACGCAGTATTTT
>TRBV4-2|.|.|TRBJ2-1
CASSQEVGEQFF
TGTGCCAGCAGCCAAGAAGTGGGTGAGCAGTTCTTC
>TRBV7-9|few|.|TRBJ2-5
CASSLFAGERTQYF
TGTGCCAGCAGCTTATTTGCCGGGGAAAGGACCCAGTACTTC
>TRBV6-5|.|.|TRBJ2-1
CASSYSLGSAHNEQFF
TGTGCCAGCAGTTACTCACTGGGTAGCGCCCACAATGAGCAGTTCTTC
>TRBV18|few|.|TRBJ2-1
CASSRGRESYNEQFF
TGTGCCAGCTCACGGGGGCGGGAGAGCTACAATGAGCAGTTCTTC
>TRBV5-8|.|TRBD1|TRBJ2-7
CASSPWFGTETYEQYF
TGTGCCAGCAGCCCTTGGTTTGGGACAGAAACCTACGAGCAGTACTTC
>TRBV28|few|.|TRBJ1-2
CATGGHNYGYTF
TGTGCCACTGGCGGACATAACTATGGCTACACCTTC
>TRBV5-1|.|.|TRBJ2-7
CASSLQTSYAAEQYF
TGCGCCAGCAGCTTGCAGACTTCCTACGCTGCCGAGCAGTACTTC
>TRBV19|many|.|TRBJ1-5
CASSIGALQPQHF
TGTGCCAGTAGTATAGGGGCGCTTCAGCCCCAGCATTTT
>TRBV5-1|many|TRBD1|TRBJ2-6
CASSLIGTGSSGANVLTF
TGCGCCAGCAGCTTAATCGGGACAGGAAGCTCTGGGGCCAACGTCCTGACTTTC
>TRBV7-2|.|.|TRBJ2-7
CASSLAAGTEQYEQYF
TGTGCCAGCAGCTTAGCCGCCGGGACGGAACAATACGAGCAGTACTTC
>TRBV7-2|few|.|TRBJ2-1
CASSQRGFPDEQFF
TGTGCCAGCAGCCAGAGGGGCTTTCCCGATGAGCAGTTCTTC
>TRBV25-1|few|.|TRBJ1-4
CASSSLRGNEKLFF
TGTGCCAGCAGCTCCCTTCGGGGGAATGAAAAACTGTTTTTT
>TRBV5-5|.|.|TRBJ2-7
CASSFQGNLYEQYF
TGTGCCAGCAGCTTCCAAGGGAACCTTTACGAGCAGTACTTC
>TRBV7-2|few|TRBD2|TRBJ2-7
CASSSGTSGSLSEQYF
TGTGCCAGCAGCTCCGGGACTAGCGGGAGTCTGAGCGAGCAGTACTTC
>TRBV5-1|few|.|TRBJ2-1
CASSLPYTDRYNEQFF
TGCGCCAGCAGCTTACCGTACACAGACAGGTACAATGAGCAGTTCTTC
>TRBV5-1|.|TRBD2|TRBJ2-1
CASSLVTSGSGEQFF
TGCGCCAGCAGCTTGGTGACTAGCGGGAGCGGTGAGCAGTTCTTC
>TRBV9|many|TRBD2|TRBJ2-1
CASSGLAGSVEQFF
TGTGCCAGCAGCGGACTAGCGGGCTCCGTTGAGCAGTTCTTC
>TRBV7-2|few|.|TRBJ2-3
CASSLGVFTDTQYF
TGTGCCAGCAGCTTAGGGGTATTCACAGATACGCAGTATTTT
>TRBV5-1|.|TRBD1|TRBJ2-7
CASSQEGWTGGRISYEQYF
TGCGCCAGCAGCCAAGAGGGGTGGACAGGGGGCCGAATTTCCTACGAGCAGTACTTC
>TRBV25-1|few|TRBD1|TRBJ1-4
CASRDYRGEKLFF
TGTGCCAGCAGAGACTACAGGGGTGAAAAACTGTTTTTT
>TRBV28|few|.|TRBJ2-7
CASSLQESEQYF
TGTGCCAGCAGTTTACAGGAGAGCGAGCAGTACTTC
>TRBV18|.|.|TRBJ1-2
CATSPPSTGDGYTF
TGTGCCACCTCACCACCGTCGACCGGAGATGGCTACACCTTC
>TRBV28|few|TRBD2|TRBJ2-1
CASRRTSGNREQFF
TGTGCCAGCCGTAGGACTAGCGGGAATAGGGAGCAGTTCTTC
>TRBV6-5|.|TRBD2|TRBJ2-3
CASSYGLAGGTDTQYF
TGTGCCAGCAGCTACGGGCTAGCGGGAGGCACAGATACGCAGTATTTT
>TRBV18|.|.|TRBJ1-4
CASSPPGASEKLFF
TGTGCCAGCTCCCCACCGGGGGCGAGTGAAAAACTGTTTTTT
>TRBV29-1|.|.|TRBJ2-6
CSVEDKAETGPGANVLTF
TGCAGCGTTGAAGATAAGGCAGAGACAGGTCCTGGGGCCAACGTCCTGACTTTC
>TRBV9|many|.|TRBJ2-6
CASSVGLSGANVLTF
TGTGCCAGCAGCGTCGGGCTCTCTGGGGCCAACGTCCTGACTTTC
>TRBV11-2|.|TRBD2|TRBJ2-7
CASSLDSGTSNLYF
TGTGCCAGCAGCTTAGACTCCGGGACTAGTAACCTCTACTTC
>TRBV7-6|few|TRBD2|TRBJ2-7
CASSSSLLAPGLAGVPYEQYF
TGTGCCAGCAGCTCGTCACTCCTTGCTCCGGGACTAGCGGGAGTTCCCTACGAGCAGTACTTC
>TRBV11-2|many|.|TRBJ2-5
CASSLVGGVETQYF
TGTGCCAGCAGCTTAGTCGGGGGAGTTGAGACCCAGTACTTC
>TRBV7-6|few|.|TRBJ1-2
CASSIGDGYTF
TGTGCCAGCAGCATAGGGGATGGCTACACCTTC
>TRBV18|.|.|TRBJ2-3
CASSPPTIRATQYF
TGTGCCAGCTCACCACCAACGATCAGGGCTACGCAGTATTTT
>TRBV11-2|few|.|TRBJ1-1
CASSTAPFSVLFTTEAFF
TGTGCCAGCAGCACCGCACCCTTCTCCGTACTTTTCACCACTGAAGCTTTCTTT
>TRBV15|few|TRBD1|TRBJ1-2
CATSRDRDRPNYGYTF
TGTGCCACCAGCAGAGATCGGGACAGGCCTAACTATGGCTACACCTTC
>TRBV28|many|.|TRBJ2-7
CASRFGTTYEQYF
TGTGCCAGCAGATTCGGCACCACCTACGAGCAGTACTTC